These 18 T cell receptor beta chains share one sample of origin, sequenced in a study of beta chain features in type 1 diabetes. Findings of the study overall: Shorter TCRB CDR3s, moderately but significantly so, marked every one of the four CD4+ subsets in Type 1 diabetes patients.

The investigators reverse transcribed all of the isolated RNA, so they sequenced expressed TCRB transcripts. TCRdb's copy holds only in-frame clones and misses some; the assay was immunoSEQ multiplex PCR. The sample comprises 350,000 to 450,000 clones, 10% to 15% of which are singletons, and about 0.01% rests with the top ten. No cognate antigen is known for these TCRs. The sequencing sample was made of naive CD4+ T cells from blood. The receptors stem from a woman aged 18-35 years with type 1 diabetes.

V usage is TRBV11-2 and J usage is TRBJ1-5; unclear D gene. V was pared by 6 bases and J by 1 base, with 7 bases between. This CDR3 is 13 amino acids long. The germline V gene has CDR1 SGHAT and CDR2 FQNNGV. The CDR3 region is CASRLMSNQPQHF. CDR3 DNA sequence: TGTGCCAGCAGACTCATGAGCAATCAGCCCCAGCATTTT.

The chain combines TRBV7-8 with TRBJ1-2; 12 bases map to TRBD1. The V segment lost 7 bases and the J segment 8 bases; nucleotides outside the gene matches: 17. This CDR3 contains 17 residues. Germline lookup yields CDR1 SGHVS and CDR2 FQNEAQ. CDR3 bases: TGTGCCAGCACCCTCCTCGGGGGACGGGACAGGGGGCCCGGCTACACCTTC. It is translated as CASTLLGGRDRGPGYTF.

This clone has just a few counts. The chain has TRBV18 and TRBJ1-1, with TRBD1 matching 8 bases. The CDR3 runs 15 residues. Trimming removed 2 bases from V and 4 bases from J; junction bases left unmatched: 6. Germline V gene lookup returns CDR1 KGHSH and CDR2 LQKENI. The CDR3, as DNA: TGTGCCAGCTCACCAGTCAGGGGGCAAGGCACTGAAGCTTTCTTT. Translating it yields CASSPVRGQGTEAFF.

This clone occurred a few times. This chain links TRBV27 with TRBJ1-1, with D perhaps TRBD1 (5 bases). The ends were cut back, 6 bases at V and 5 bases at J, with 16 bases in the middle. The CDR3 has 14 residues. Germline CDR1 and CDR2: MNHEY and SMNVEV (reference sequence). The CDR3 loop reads CASRSGSWGTEAFF. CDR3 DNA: TGTGCCAGCAGAAGCGGGTCCTGGGGGACTGAAGCTTTCTTT.

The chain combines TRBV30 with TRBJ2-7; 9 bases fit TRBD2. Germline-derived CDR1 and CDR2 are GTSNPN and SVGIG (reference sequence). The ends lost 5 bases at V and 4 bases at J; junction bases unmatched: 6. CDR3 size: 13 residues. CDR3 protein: CAWLPGLAYEQYF. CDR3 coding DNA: TGTGCCTGGTTGCCGGGACTAGCATACGAGCAGTACTTC. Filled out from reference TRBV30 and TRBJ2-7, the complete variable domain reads SQTIHQWPATLVQPVGSPLSLECTVEGTSNPNLYWYRQAAGRGLQLLFYSVGIGQISSEVPQNLSASRPQDRQFILSSKKLLLSDSGFYLCAWLPGLAYEQYFGPGTRLTVT.

As DNA, the CDR3 is TGCGCCAGCAGAGGGACAGCGGCGGAGACCCAGTACTTC. It translates to CASRGTAAETQYF. This chain links TRBV5-1 with TRBJ2-5, with 7 bases aligning to TRBD1. The junction had 6 bases not matched to a gene; V was cut back by 5 bases and J by 5 bases. The CDR3 sequence is 13 residues long. CDR1 SGHRS and CDR2 YFSETQ come from the germline V gene.

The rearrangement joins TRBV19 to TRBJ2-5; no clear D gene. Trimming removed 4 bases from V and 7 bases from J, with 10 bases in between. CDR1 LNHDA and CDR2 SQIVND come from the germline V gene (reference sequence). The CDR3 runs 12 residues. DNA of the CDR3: TGTGCCAGTAGTACAGCAGACTGGACCCAGTACTTC. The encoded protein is CASSTADWTQYF.

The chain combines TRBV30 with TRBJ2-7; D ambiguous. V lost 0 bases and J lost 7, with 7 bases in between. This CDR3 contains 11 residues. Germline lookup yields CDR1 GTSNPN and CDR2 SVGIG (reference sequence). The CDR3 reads CAWSVSGEQYF. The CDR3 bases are TGTGCCTGGAGTGTTAGTGGTGAGCAGTACTTC. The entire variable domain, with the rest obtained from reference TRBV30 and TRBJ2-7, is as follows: SQTIHQWPATLVQPVGSPLSLECTVEGTSNPNLYWYRQAAGRGLQLLFYSVGIGQISSEVPQNLSASRPQDRQFILSSKKLLLSDSGFYLCAWSVSGEQYFGPGTRLTVT.

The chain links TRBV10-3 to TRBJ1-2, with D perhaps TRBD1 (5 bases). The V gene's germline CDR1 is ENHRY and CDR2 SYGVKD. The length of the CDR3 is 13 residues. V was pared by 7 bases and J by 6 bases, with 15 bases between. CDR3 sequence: CAINGREGNGYTF. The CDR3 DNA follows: TGTGCCATCAACGGCAGGGAGGGCAATGGCTACACCTTC.

This CDR3 is CASSLNRVTGANVLTF. The DNA for the CDR3 is TGTGCCAGCAGCTTAAACAGGGTAACTGGGGCCAACGTCCTGACTTTC. This chain links TRBV11-2 with TRBJ2-6, with a tentative D call TRBD1 (6 bases). This CDR3 has 16 residues. Germline V gives CDR1 SGHAT, CDR2 FQNNGV. With 2 bases removed from V and 2 bases from J, the gap between germline ends came to 10 bases.

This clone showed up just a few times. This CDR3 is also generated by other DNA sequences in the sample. Here the CDR3 reads CASSSTGSYEQYF. CDR3 DNA: TGCGCCAGCAGCTCTACAGGGTCCTACGAGCAGTACTTC. The chain combines TRBV5-1 with TRBJ2-7; a weak D match, TRBD1 (6 bases). Germline V CDR1 and CDR2: SGHRS, YFSETQ. The CDR3 has 13 amino acids. Between the trimmed V and J ends, which lost 3 bases and 1 base, there was a span of 8 bases.

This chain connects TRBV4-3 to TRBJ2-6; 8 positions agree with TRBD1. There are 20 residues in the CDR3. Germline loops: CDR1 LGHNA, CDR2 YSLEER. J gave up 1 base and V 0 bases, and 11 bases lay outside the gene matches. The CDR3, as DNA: TGCGCCAGCAGCCAAGATATGTTGGCAGGGGGCGCGTCTGGGGCCAACGTCCTGACTTTC. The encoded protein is CASSQDMLAGGASGANVLTF.

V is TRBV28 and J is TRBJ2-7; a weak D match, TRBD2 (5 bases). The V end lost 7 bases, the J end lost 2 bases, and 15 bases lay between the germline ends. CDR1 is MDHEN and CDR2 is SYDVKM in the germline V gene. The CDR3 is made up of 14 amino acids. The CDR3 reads CASIPGGRAYEQYF. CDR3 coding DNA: TGTGCCAGCATCCCCGGAGGCCGAGCCTACGAGCAGTACTTC.

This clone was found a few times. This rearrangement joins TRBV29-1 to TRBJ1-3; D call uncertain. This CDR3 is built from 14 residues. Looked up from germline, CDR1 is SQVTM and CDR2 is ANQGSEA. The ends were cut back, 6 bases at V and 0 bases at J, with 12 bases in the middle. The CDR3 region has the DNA TGCAGCGTCGTCGGCGTAGCCTCTGGAAACACCATATATTTT. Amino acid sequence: CSVVGVASGNTIYF.

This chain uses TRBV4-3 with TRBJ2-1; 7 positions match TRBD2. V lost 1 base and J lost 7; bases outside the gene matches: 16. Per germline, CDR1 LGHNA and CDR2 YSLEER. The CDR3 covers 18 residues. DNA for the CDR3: TGCGCCAGCAGCCAAGTCATACGGGCGGGAGTGGTAATGAATGAGCAGTTCTTC. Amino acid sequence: CASSQVIRAGVVMNEQFF.

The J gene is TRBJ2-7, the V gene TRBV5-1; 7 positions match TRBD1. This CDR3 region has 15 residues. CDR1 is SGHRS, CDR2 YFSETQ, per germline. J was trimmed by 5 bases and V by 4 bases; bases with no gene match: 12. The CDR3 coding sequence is TGCGCCAGCAGCCTATCCGACAGGGATGTGAACGAGCAGTACTTC. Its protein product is CASSLSDRDVNEQYF. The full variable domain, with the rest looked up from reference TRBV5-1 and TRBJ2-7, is KAGVTQTPRYLIKTRGQQVTLSCSPISGHRSVSWYQQTPGQGLQFLFEYFSETQRNKGNFPGRFSGRQFSNSRSEMNVSTLELGDSALYLCASSLSDRDVNEQYFGPGTRLTVT.

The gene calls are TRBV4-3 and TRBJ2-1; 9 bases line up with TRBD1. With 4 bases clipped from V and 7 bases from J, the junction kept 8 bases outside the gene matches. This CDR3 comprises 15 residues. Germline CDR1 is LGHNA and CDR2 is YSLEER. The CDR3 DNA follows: TGCGCCAGCAGCCCCGGGACAGGGTCCTTTAATGAGCAGTTCTTC. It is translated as CASSPGTGSFNEQFF.

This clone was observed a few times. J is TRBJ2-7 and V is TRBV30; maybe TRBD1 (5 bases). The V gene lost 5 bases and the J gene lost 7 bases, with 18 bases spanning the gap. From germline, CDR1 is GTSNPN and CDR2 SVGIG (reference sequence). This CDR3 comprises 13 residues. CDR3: CAWALLGDGEQYF. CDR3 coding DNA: TGTGCCTGGGCACTCTTAGGGGATGGGGAGCAGTACTTC.